The 9 T cell receptor beta chains presented below share a single source sample, sequenced in a study of glioma-infiltrating T cells. Amplification of TCR alpha and beta CDR3 regions from RNA used iRepertoire nested multiplex PCR. One entry per CDR3 protein results from TCRdb running MiXCR on the multiplex PCR reads. The top ten hold under 8.5% of the sample, which has tens of thousands of distinct CDR3 sequences, about 25% seen once. Input material: glioma tissue, nonneoplastic brain tissue, or PBMCs (not recorded which). These receptors came from a human donor with low-grade glioma or glioblastoma, undergoing nonglioma brain surgery, or in good health (not recorded which).

This clonotype was picked up a small number of times. The J gene is TRBJ2-7, the V gene TRBV10-3; D possibly corresponds to TRBD2 (5 bases). In germline, CDR1 is ENHRY, CDR2 SYGVKD. Trimming shortened V by 6 bases and J by 4 bases, and 13 bases separated the two germline ends. This CDR3 spans 13 amino acids. CDR3 sequence: CAIRDPGGYEQYF. As DNA, the CDR3 is TGTGCCATCAGGGATCCGGGCGGGTACGAGCAGTACTTC.

This clonotype was seen repeatedly, ten times or more. A read error may produce the germline difference seen at one junction end. The rearrangement joins TRBV11-3 to TRBJ2-1, with D possibly being TRBD1 or TRBD2 (6 bases each). This CDR3 is built from 16 residues. In germline, CDR1 is SGHNT, CDR2 YENEEA. This CDR3 is CANSSLGGGPYNEQFF. The CDR3 DNA sequence: TGTGCCAACAGCTCCCTTGGAGGGGGACCATACAATGAGCAGTTCTTC.

Ten or more counts support this clonotype. J is TRBJ2-3 and V is TRBV18; 8 bases match TRBD2. The CDR3 spans 15 residues. Germline V CDR1 and CDR2: KGHSH, LQKENI. J was trimmed by 2 bases and V by 6 bases; bases with no gene match: 7. The CDR3: CASSAPSGYTDTQYF. CDR3 bases: TGTGCCAGCTCCGCCCCTAGCGGGTACACAGATACGCAGTATTTT.

This chain uses TRBV5-1 with TRBJ2-1, with 7 bases that match TRBD1. Germline-derived CDR1 and CDR2 are SGHRS and YFSETQ. V lost 0 bases, J lost 2 bases, and 2 bases stayed unmatched. The CDR3 spans 15 residues. The CDR3 DNA is TGCGCCAGCAGCTTGGGAGGGGGCACCTACAATGAGCAGTTCTTC. This encodes CASSLGGGTYNEQFF.

This clonotype was detected ten times or more. CDR3 sequence: CASSRDRPSTDTQYF. The CDR3 nucleotides read TGTGCCAGCAGCCGGGACAGACCTAGCACAGATACGCAGTATTTT. V gene TRBV7-2 combines with J gene TRBJ2-3, with 7 bases lining up with TRBD1. The CDR3 sequence is 15 residues long. J was trimmed by 0 bases and V by 5 bases; bases with no gene match: 5. CDR1 is SGHTA, CDR2 FQGNSA, per germline.

For the CDR3, the DNA is TGTGCCACCGGAGACGCCCGCGGAACCTACAATGAGCAGTTCTTC. It is translated as CATGDARGTYNEQFF. V usage is TRBV19 and J usage is TRBJ2-1; D unresolved. The CDR3 is 15 residues long. Germline V lookup: CDR1 LNHDA, CDR2 SQIVND (reference sequence). The germline V and J ends were trimmed by 10 bases and 2 bases, with 18 bases remaining between them.

This clonotype was counted many times. The chain couples TRBV28 to TRBJ1-1; maybe TRBD1 (6 bases). V was pared by 3 bases and J by 5 bases, with 10 bases between. This CDR3 region has 13 residues. CDR1 and CDR2 (germline): MDHEN, SYDVKM. CDR3 in DNA: TGTGCCAGCAGTTTGGGGACATATACTGAAGCTTTCTTT. Translating gives CASSLGTYTEAFF.

A word on this clonotype: An end of the junction differs from the germline gene, which may be a read error. The CDR3 nucleotides read TGTGCCAGCAGTCTCGACACGAAAACCGGGGAGCTGTTTTTT. Amino acid sequence: CASSLDTKTGELFF. The chain uses TRBV2 and TRBJ2-2; the D is unclear. The CDR3 length is 14 residues. Germline CDR1 reads SNHLY; CDR2 reads FYNNEI.

Turning to this clonotype: A read error is possible here, since a much larger clone lies one base away. The chain has TRBV2 and TRBJ2-7, with D maybe TRBD1 (5 bases). This CDR3 contains 12 residues. The germline V gene has CDR1 SNHLY and CDR2 FYNNEI. Trimming stripped 9 bases from V and 11 bases from J, with 20 bases between. CDR3 sequence: CASEAWRQLKYF. The DNA for the CDR3 is TGTGCCAGTGAGGCGTGGAGACAGCTTAAGTACTTC.